One and the same sample provided the 8 T cell receptor beta chains below, sequenced in a study of blood T cells in healthy people across ages. The authors ran a second PCR of roughly 6 to 12 cycles using a sample-barcoded 5' primer and a J-beta primer mix. TCRdb re-called the 5' RACE reads with MiXCR, one entry per CDR3 protein. The profile covers 1.4 million to 1.5 million distinct CDR3 sequences, with around 42% appearing a single time and 7% to 9.5% taken by the ten largest. The sequencing input was blood. Source of these receptors: a young woman in good health.

This clonotype has just a few counts. This sequence joins TRBV7-9 and TRBJ1-5, with D possibly being TRBD1 (5 bases). With 4 bases removed from V and 2 bases from J, the gap between germline ends came to 18 bases. The CDR3 is made up of 17 amino acids. CDR1 and CDR2 (germline): SEHNR, FQNEAQ (reference sequence). The CDR3 spells CASSSTRGAFGNQPQHF. The CDR3 nucleotides are TGTGCCAGCAGCTCTACGAGAGGGGCTTTTGGCAATCAGCCCCAGCATTTT.

This clonotype occurred a few times. The chain carries TRBV28 and TRBJ1-2; 7 positions match TRBD1. CDR1 and CDR2 from the germline V gene are MDHEN and SYDVKM. The CDR3 is 15 residues long. The trim removed 6 bases at V and 7 bases at J, leaving 14 bases unmatched. The CDR3 sequence: CASRLRDRRPGGYTF. For the CDR3, the DNA is TGTGCCAGCAGACTCCGGGACAGACGACCTGGTGGCTACACCTTC.

This clonotype is a singleton in its sample. One base away lies a much larger clone, so this may be a sequencing read error. The chain's CDR3 is CSVKRDTVQETQYF. The CDR3 coding sequence is TGCAGCGTTAAAAGGGACACGGTTCAAGAGACCCAGTACTTC. The chain carries TRBV29-1 and TRBJ2-5, with a tentative D call TRBD1 (6 bases). V lost 5 bases, J lost 2 bases, and 15 bases lay in between. CDR3 length: 14 amino acids. Germline assignment: CDR1 SQVTM and CDR2 ANQGSEA.

The chain couples TRBV7-8 to TRBJ2-7; TRBD1 or TRBD2 may be the D gene (5 bases each). There are 17 residues in the CDR3. V dropped 7 bases and J dropped 3 bases, with 25 bases sitting between them. In germline, CDR1 is SGHVS, CDR2 FQNEAQ. CDR3 nucleotide sequence: TGTGCCAGCAAATTCGGGACCGGAGCCACAGGTGTCTACGAGCAGTACTTC. Residues: CASKFGTGATGVYEQYF.

This clonotype was found many times. The V gene is TRBV3-1, the J gene TRBJ2-7, with D unclear. Germline loops: CDR1 LGHDT, CDR2 YNNKEL (reference sequence). V was pared by 3 bases and J by 5 bases, with 5 bases between. CDR3 length equals 11 residues. CDR3 in amino acids: CASSQSDEQYF. DNA for the CDR3: TGTGCCAGCAGCCAGTCCGACGAGCAGTACTTC.

As for this clonotype: Mismatch with germline at one junction end may stem from a read error. The rearrangement joins TRBV6-6 to TRBJ2-1, with D maybe TRBD1 (6 bases). CDR3 size: 16 residues. From germline, CDR1 is MNHNY and CDR2 SVGAGI (reference sequence). The DNA for the CDR3 is TGTACCAGCAGTCCCGAACCAGGGGCCCCCAACAATGAGCAGTTCTTC. Translation gives CTSSPEPGAPNNEQFF.

This clonotype was detected only a few times. The chain uses TRBV29-1 and TRBJ1-5, with 7 bases aligning to TRBD1. V shed 6 bases and J 1 base; nucleotides not matched to a gene: 6. CDR3 length: 14 amino acids. The germline V gene encodes CDR1 SQVTM and CDR2 ANQGSEA. The CDR3 spells CSVETGVSNQPQHF. The CDR3, as DNA: TGCAGCGTAGAAACAGGGGTAAGCAATCAGCCCCAGCATTTT.

CDR3 nucleotide sequence: TGTGCCAGCAGTTTCGGGACTAGCGAGGTAAAAAATGAGCAGTTCTTC. Translation gives CASSFGTSEVKNEQFF. The rearrangement links TRBV12-3 or TRBV12-4 to TRBJ2-1; TRBD2 aligns across 10 bases. The CDR3 extends over 16 amino acids. V trimming: 3 bases; J trimming: 7 bases; junction bases outside the gene matches: 9.